What follows describes a single TCR beta chain. Its matching antigen is unknown. Trimming left V 7 bases short and J 3 bases short, with 19 bases between. CDR1 and CDR2 from the germline V gene are MDHEN and SYDVKM. There are 15 residues in the CDR3. This sample was taken from a study of cytomegalovirus exposure and HLA in healthy donors. Study findings and constraints: Later analysis suggested links between common viral pathogens and several top significant clusters. Later on, analysis showed that most CMV-associated TCR beta chains appeared to be HLA-restricted.

13 Jbeta primers and 60 Vbeta primers were used for the PCR. Data came from immunoSEQ multiplex PCR; TCRdb stores just in-frame clones and leaves some out. Its table records some 200,000 clones. The chain is built from TRBV28 and TRBJ2-7, with D unresolved. What was sequenced was PBMCs. The origin of this receptor is a girl aged 2 to 10 in good health and CMV-seropositive. CDR3: CASTRETKNHYEQYF. CDR3 coding DNA: TGTGCCAGCACCCGCGAGACAAAAAATCACTACGAGCAGTACTTC.